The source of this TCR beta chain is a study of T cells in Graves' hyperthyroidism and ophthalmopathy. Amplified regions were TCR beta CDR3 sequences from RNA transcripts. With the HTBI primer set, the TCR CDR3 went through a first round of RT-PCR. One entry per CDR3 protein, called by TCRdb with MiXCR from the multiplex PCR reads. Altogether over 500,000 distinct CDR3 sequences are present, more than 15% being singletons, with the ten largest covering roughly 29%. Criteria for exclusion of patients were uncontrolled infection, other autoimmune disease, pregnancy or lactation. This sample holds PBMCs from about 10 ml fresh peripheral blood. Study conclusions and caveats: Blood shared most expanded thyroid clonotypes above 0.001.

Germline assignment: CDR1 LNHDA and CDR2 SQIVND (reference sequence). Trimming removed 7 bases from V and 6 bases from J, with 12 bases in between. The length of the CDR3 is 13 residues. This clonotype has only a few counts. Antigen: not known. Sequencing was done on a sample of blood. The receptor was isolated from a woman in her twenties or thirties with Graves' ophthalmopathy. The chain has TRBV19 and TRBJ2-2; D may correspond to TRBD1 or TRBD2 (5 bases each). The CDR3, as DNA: TGTGCCAGTACCGAAGTGGGGGCCGGGGAGCTGTTTTTT. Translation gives CASTEVGAGELFF.